This TCR beta chain was found in a study of spatial heterogeneity in lung cancer. This clonotype occurred a few times. From the 5' RACE reads, TCRdb called clonotypes with MiXCR, one entry per CDR3 protein. The repertoire includes about 43,000 distinct CDR3 sequences, 22% of them detected once, and less than 9.5% sits in the top ten. As to time point: blood at routine non-recurrence follow-up after resection. CDR3 length equals 13 residues. The germline CDR1 and CDR2 sequences are SNHLY and FYNNEI. Unmatched junction bases numbered 5, after V lost 8 bases and J lost 4 bases. The origin of this receptor is a female donor with early-stage non-small cell lung cancer. The sequenced sample was PBMCs, obtained at follow-up. This rearrangement joins TRBV2 to TRBJ1-5, with 7 bases fitting TRBD1. CDR3 bases: TGTGCCAGCGGTCGACAGGGAAATCAGCCCCAGCATTTT. It yields the protein CASGRQGNQPQHF.